Sequencing of this TCR beta chain was carried out in a study of blood T cell repertoires in COVID-19. Overall study: Sites in the United States, Italy and Spain provided acute and convalescent COVID-19 samples. In each case, the material was cDNA or gDNA derived from T cells, B-cell-depleted T cells, or PBMCs.

Germline V gene data show CDR1 as ENHRY and CDR2 as SYGVKD. V lost 10 bases and J lost 7, with 17 bases in between. The CDR3 is 13 residues long. This clone was detected only a few times. Original analysis: The authors estimated nucleated cell counts from reference gene primer amplification. The protocol was immunoSEQ multiplex PCR, while the TCRdb copy is restricted to in-frame clones and leaves out a portion. The DNA was the basis for D and trimming; V, J and clone size are from that table. The table records tens of thousands of clones, more than 70% of them present only once. The TCR was taken from a human donor in a cohort sampled during active COVID-19. The sequenced sample consisted of peripheral blood. The chain uses TRBV10-3 and TRBJ1-5; TRBD1 is a possible D gene (5 bases). The CDR3 is CATKGSGGQPQHF. The CDR3 DNA reads as TGTGCCACAAAGGGGTCCGGGGGACAGCCCCAGCATTTT.